These T cell receptor beta chains were read from a single sample in a study of CD8+CD57+ T cells in acquired aplastic anemia. TCRdb analysed the reads with MiXCR anew, one entry per CDR3 protein. Among 150,000 to 200,000 distinct CDR3 sequences listed, 64% were seen once. The specimen sequenced was sorted CD4+, CD8+, or CD8+CD57+ T cells (not recorded which) from PBMCs. All receptors derive from a human donor with severe aplastic anemia or a healthy control (not recorded which). Each CDR3 is given with its conserved first and last residue. The D gene is left open where the match is weak. Where a row states a size, it is once, few, many or the class of an expanded clone; other rows omit it.

j_gene: TRBJ2-3; d_gene: TRBD2; v_gene: TRBV25-1; abundance: few; CDR3nt: TGTGCCAGCAGTGAATCTAGCGGGAGGGCCGTAGATACGCAGTATTTT; CDR3aa: CASSESSGRAVDTQYF
j_gene: TRBJ1-4; d_gene: TRBD1; v_gene: TRBV2; abundance: -; CDR3nt: TGTGCCAGCATTCGGACAGGGACCGAAAAACTGTTTTTT; CDR3aa: CASIRTGTEKLFF
j_gene: TRBJ1-1; d_gene: -; v_gene: TRBV9; abundance: -; CDR3nt: TGTGCCAGCACCCCGCACAGTTCAGACACTGAAGCTTTCTTT; CDR3aa: CASTPHSSDTEAFF
j_gene: TRBJ2-3; d_gene: -; v_gene: TRBV9; abundance: -; CDR3nt: TGTGCCAGCAGCTTCGGTGGGTCGATCACAGATACGCAGTATTTT; CDR3aa: CASSFGGSITDTQYF
j_gene: TRBJ1-5; d_gene: -; v_gene: TRBV9; abundance: -; CDR3nt: TGTGCCAGCGGGGGGGTTAGCAATCAGCCCCAGCATTTT; CDR3aa: CASGGVSNQPQHF
j_gene: TRBJ2-2; d_gene: -; v_gene: TRBV10-2; abundance: -; CDR3nt: TGCGCCAGCAAAAGGGATACGAACACCGGGGAGCTGTTTTTT; CDR3aa: CASKRDTNTGELFF
j_gene: TRBJ2-7; d_gene: -; v_gene: TRBV29-1; abundance: -; CDR3nt: TGCAGCGTCGGCCTTGTGTTGGCCAGTTACGAGCAGTACTTC; CDR3aa: CSVGLVLASYEQYF
j_gene: TRBJ1-4; d_gene: -; v_gene: TRBV14; abundance: -; CDR3nt: TGTGCCAGCAGCCAAGATCCCGGTACTAATGAAAAACTGTTTTTT; CDR3aa: CASSQDPGTNEKLFF
j_gene: TRBJ2-5; d_gene: -; v_gene: TRBV7-6; abundance: -; CDR3nt: TGTGCCAGCAGCGCGGAGGTAGCAGCCAGGGAGACCCAGTACTTC; CDR3aa: CASSAEVAARETQYF
j_gene: TRBJ1-1; d_gene: -; v_gene: TRBV7-8; abundance: many; CDR3nt: TGTGCCAGCTCTCGAGGGGGAACTGAAGCTTTCTTT; CDR3aa: CASSRGGTEAFF
j_gene: TRBJ1-1; d_gene: -; v_gene: TRBV4-3; abundance: -; CDR3nt: TGCGCCAGCAGCCCTCAGGAAAACACTGGAGCTTTCTTT; CDR3aa: CASSPQENTGAFF
j_gene: TRBJ2-7; d_gene: TRBD1; v_gene: TRBV11-1; abundance: many; CDR3nt: TGTGCCAGCAGCAATCTGGGACAGGGGTACCACGAGCAGTACTTC; CDR3aa: CASSNLGQGYHEQYF
j_gene: TRBJ2-7; d_gene: TRBD1; v_gene: TRBV12-3/TRBV12-4; abundance: few; CDR3nt: TGTGCCAGCAGTTTAGAATCACAGGGGGCTGGGGACGAGCGGTACTTC; CDR3aa: CASSLESQGAGDERYF
j_gene: TRBJ1-1; d_gene: -; v_gene: TRBV19; abundance: -; CDR3nt: TGTGCCAGTAGTATAGACCCGGCAGACACTGAAGCTTTCTTT; CDR3aa: CASSIDPADTEAFF
j_gene: TRBJ1-2; d_gene: TRBD1; v_gene: TRBV19; abundance: -; CDR3nt: TGTGCCAGTAGTATAGATCTATCCGGGACAGGGTATGGCTACACCTTC; CDR3aa: CASSIDLSGTGYGYTF
j_gene: TRBJ2-7; d_gene: TRBD1; v_gene: TRBV20-1; abundance: -; CDR3nt: TGCAGTGCTATCCGGACAGGCCATTCCGGGCAGTACTTC; CDR3aa: CSAIRTGHSGQYF
j_gene: TRBJ1-3; d_gene: -; v_gene: TRBV20-1; abundance: -; CDR3nt: TGCAGTGCCCAAGGAAGCACCATATATTTT; CDR3aa: CSAQGSTIYF